The clone carrying this T cell receptor beta chain has a handful of counts. What it binds is not known. The data are from a study of T cells in Graves' hyperthyroidism and ophthalmopathy. Findings and caveats of the study: A model of 13 V-J pairs discriminated ophthalmopathy from stable hyperthyroidism.

Blood from later-ophthalmopathy patients was taken at first hyperthyroidism diagnosis. Amplified TCR beta CDR3 regions came from RNA transcripts. During a first-round RT-PCR of the TCR CDR3, the HTBI primer set was used. TCRdb re-derived calls from the multiplex PCR reads in MiXCR, one entry per CDR3 protein. Of roughly 500,000 distinct CDR3 sequences listed, approximately 13% are singletons. The sequence was obtained from a woman aged 30 to 39 with Graves' hyperthyroidism that later progressed to Graves' ophthalmopathy. Sequencing was carried out using blood.

CDR3: CASSVTDFYNEQFF. CDR3 nucleotide sequence: TGTGCCAGCAGCGTTACGGACTTCTACAATGAGCAGTTCTTC. The J gene is TRBJ2-1, the V gene TRBV9, with a weak D call TRBD2 (5 bases). This CDR3 has 14 amino acids. The germline V gene has CDR1 SGDLS and CDR2 YYNGEE. Trimming cost V 2 bases and J 3 bases, with 9 bases left between them.